Listed below are T cell receptor beta chains from one sample, sequenced in a study of cytomegalovirus exposure and HLA in healthy donors. The data were produced by immunoSEQ multiplex PCR, yet TCRdb's version contains in-frame clones alone and is incomplete. The data show approximately 69,000 clones, around 70% seen once. The sample comprised PBMCs. The receptors originated from a woman under 40 in good health and CMV-seropositive. Both conserved end residues are part of each CDR3.

J | V | CDR3
TRBJ2-1 | TRBV15 | CATSREYLAGTYNEQFF
TRBJ2-7 | TRBV6-6 | CASSYLDDSFNEQYF
TRBJ2-7 | TRBV10-3 | CAIRMGGGRSYEQYF
TRBJ1-2 | TRBV29-1 | CSVDRIYGYTF
TRBJ2-3 | TRBV10-3 | CAISESAGTTDTQYF
TRBJ1-2 | TRBV10-2 | CASTQPPLGESGYTF
TRBJ2-1 | TRBV6-1 | CASSVGRAVYEQFF
TRBJ2-5 | TRBV6-1 | CASSEAQGGGETQYF
TRBJ2-3 | TRBV2 | CASSSTDTQYF
TRBJ1-4 | TRBV7-6 | CASSPAPTLKLFF
TRBJ1-3 | TRBV4-1 | CASSQEGHSGNTIYF
TRBJ1-5 | TRBV7-6 | CASSLGSLEPQHF
TRBJ1-2 | TRBV30 | CAWSVLSGYTF
TRBJ2-1 | TRBV28 | CASRGRSDEQFF
TRBJ2-1 | TRBV7-9 | CASSSTGGPYNEQFF
TRBJ1-2 | TRBV6-1 | CASSAQGDYGYTF
TRBJ1-5 | TRBV28 | CASRPGTVSQPQHF